The 32 T cell receptor beta chains listed next were all sequenced from one sample in a study of OX40 agonist ivuxolimab in advanced cancers. Here immunoSEQ multiplex PCR was the method, and the copy in TCRdb shows in-frame clones only, minus some. This sample has several thousand clones; 60% to 80% occur once, and the top ten carry 25% to 30%. Source: CD4+ or CD8+ T cells sorted from blood, taken in a trial of the OX40 agonist ivuxolimab. These receptors originate from an adult with an advanced solid tumor such as melanoma, head and neck, liver or kidney cancer.

This clone was recorded only once. V is TRBV28 and J is TRBJ2-5; 12 bases are shared with TRBD1. The J call may be wrong; the DNA end is better matched by TRBJ2-7. There are 15 residues in the CDR3. Germline V gene lookup returns CDR1 MDHEN and CDR2 SYDVKM. CDR3 in DNA: TGTGCCAGCAGAGACGGGACAGGGGGCCCCTACGAGCAGTACTTC. Translated, it gives CASRDGTGGPYEQYF.

This clone was detected many times. V usage is TRBV15 and J usage is TRBJ2-1; D unclear. Germline V gene sequence: CDR1 LNHNV, CDR2 YYDKDF (reference sequence). The length of the CDR3 is 14 residues. The V end lost 7 bases, the J end lost 5 bases, and 15 bases lay between the germline ends. This CDR3 reads CATTERGGNNEQFF. CDR3 coding DNA: TGTGCCACCACCGAACGAGGTGGGAACAATGAGCAGTTCTTC.

The rearrangement uses TRBV11-3 and TRBJ2-5; D is undetermined. Trimming cost V 5 bases and J 3 bases, with 10 bases left between them. Germline V gene data show CDR1 as SGHNT and CDR2 as YENEEA. The CDR3 sequence is 13 residues long. The CDR3 sequence is CASSPRNEETQYF. CDR3 sequence (DNA): TGTGCCAGCAGCCCCCGTAATGAAGAGACCCAGTACTTC.

There are a few counts of this clone. This chain joins TRBV9 and TRBJ1-6; D perhaps matches TRBD1 (6 bases). V shed 3 bases and J shed 7 bases, with 14 bases lying between them. Germline-derived CDR1 and CDR2 are SGDLS and YYNGEE. The CDR3 length is 15 residues. CDR3: CASSELPTGNSPLHF. CDR3 sequence (DNA): TGTGCCAGCAGCGAGCTCCCGACAGGCAATTCACCCCTCCACTTT.

The gene calls are TRBV10-2 and TRBJ2-7; 12 bases are a match to TRBD2. The CDR3 contains 14 residues. From germline, CDR1 is WSHSY and CDR2 SAAADI. Germline trimming cut 4 bases from V and 9 bases from J; bases unmatched to any gene: 7. The CDR3 region has the DNA TGCGCCAGCAGTGGGGCTAGCGGGAGGGATTGGCAGTACTTC. Its translation: CASSGASGRDWQYF.

The rearrangement links TRBV5-6 to TRBJ2-5; the D call may be TRBD1 or TRBD2 (8 bases each). The J call may be faulty, since TRBJ2-7 better matches the DNA end. The germline gives CDR1 SGHDT, CDR2 YYEEEE. The CDR3 extends over 18 amino acids. The DNA for the CDR3 is TGTGCCAGCAGCTGGACAGGGTCCGTCATGAGCGGGAGAAACGAGCAGTACTTC. Protein product: CASSWTGSVMSGRNEQYF.

V is TRBV11-2 and J is TRBJ1-6, with a possible D match to TRBD1 (5 bases). V lost 3 bases to trimming and J lost 2 bases, with 8 bases between them. From germline, CDR1 is SGHAT and CDR2 FQNNGV. The CDR3 is made up of 15 amino acids. The CDR3 nucleotides are TGTGCCAGCAGCTTGGGGGAACCCTATAATTCACCCCTCCACTTT. It translates to CASSLGEPYNSPLHF.

This rearrangement joins TRBV6-1 to TRBJ2-7; the match to TRBD2 covers 9 bases. This CDR3 is built from 15 residues. Trimming at V came to 0 bases and at J to 4 bases, leaving 4 bases not matched to a gene. Per the germline V gene, CDR1 is MNHNS and CDR2 is SASEGT. CDR3 in amino acids: CASSEARGGGYEQYF. CDR3 in DNA: TGTGCCAGCAGTGAAGCGCGGGGGGGCGGGTACGAGCAGTACTTC.

Only one count was recorded for this clone. V is TRBV4-2 and J is TRBJ1-1; D is uncertain. The V end lost 1 base, the J end lost 2 bases, and 5 bases lay between the germline ends. This CDR3 is built from 13 residues. Germline lookup yields CDR1 LGHNA and CDR2 YNFKEQ. The CDR3 reads CASSQGINTEAFF. The CDR3, as DNA: TGTGCCAGCAGCCAAGGGATAAACACTGAAGCTTTCTTT.

This clone was observed once. The CDR3 sequence is CASSDTGNHEQYF. The CDR3 coding sequence is TGTGCCAGCAGTGATACAGGGAACCACGAGCAGTACTTC. V and J are TRBV6-1 and TRBJ2-7, with D perhaps matching TRBD1 (6 bases). Germline V gene sequence: CDR1 MNHNS, CDR2 SASEGT. V lost 3 bases, J lost 5 bases, and 11 bases lay in between. CDR3 length equals 13 residues.

The chain uses TRBV7-5 and TRBJ2-7; the table calls TRBD1, which could not be checked here. TRBV7-5 has pseudogene status. The CDR3 loop spans 14 amino acids. In DNA form, the CDR3 reads TGTGCCAGATGGGATGGGACAGGATACTACGAGCAGTACTTC. Protein product: CARWDGTGYYEQYF.

The chain joins TRBV2 to TRBJ2-1; 15 bases align to TRBD2. Unmatched junction bases numbered 8, after V lost 3 bases and J lost 2 bases. Germline CDR1 is SNHLY and CDR2 is FYNNEI. The CDR3 has 19 residues. CDR3 region: CASSEARTSGRATYNEQFF. As DNA, the CDR3 is TGTGCCAGCAGTGAGGCCCGGACTAGCGGGAGGGCGACCTACAATGAGCAGTTCTTC.

The V call is TRBV5-1, the J call TRBJ1-3; D call uncertain. The CDR3 has 13 residues. V lost 4 bases and J 8 bases, leaving 13 bases between the germline ends. Germline CDR1 and CDR2: SGHRS and YFSETQ. The CDR3 sequence: CASSMGPEDTIYF. In nucleotides, the CDR3 is TGCGCCAGCAGCATGGGCCCGGAGGACACCATATATTTT.

This clone showed up just a few times. This chain connects TRBV18 to TRBJ2-5, with D possibly matching TRBD2 (5 bases). Per germline, CDR1 KGHSH and CDR2 LQKENI. Deletions cut 5 bases from V and 1 base from J, with 11 bases between. The CDR3 totals 14 residues. CDR3 in amino acids: CASSETTSQETQYF. The CDR3 bases are TGTGCCAGCTCAGAGACTACCTCCCAAGAGACCCAGTACTTC.

The chain has TRBV9 and TRBJ2-7, with 9 bases matching TRBD2. V shed 0 bases, J shed 1 base, and the junction held 5 bases outside the gene matches. Germline V gene lookup returns CDR1 SGDLS and CDR2 YYNGEE. CDR3 length equals 16 residues. CDR3: CASSVGREGRSYEQYF. The DNA for the CDR3 is TGTGCCAGCAGCGTAGGGCGGGAGGGGCGATCCTACGAGCAGTACTTC. The entire variable domain, with the rest obtained from reference TRBV9 and TRBJ2-7, is as follows: DSGVTQTPKHLITATGQRVTLRCSPRSGDLSVYWYQQSLDQGLQFLIQYYNGEERAKGNILERFSAQQFPDLHSELNLSSLELGDSALYFCASSVGREGRSYEQYFGPGTRLTVT.

This chain joins TRBV7-3 and TRBJ2-5; TRBD2 aligns across 11 bases. The V and J ends lost 6 bases and 4 bases, in that order; junction bases with no gene match: 7. Germline CDR1 is SGHTA and CDR2 is FQGTGA. The CDR3 is made up of 15 amino acids. The CDR3 spells CASRASGRPRETQYF. The CDR3, as DNA: TGTGCCAGCAGGGCTAGCGGGAGGCCCCGAGAGACCCAGTACTTC.

This clone rates as medium-sized. This sequence joins TRBV15 and TRBJ2-1; tentative D call: TRBD2 (5 bases). This CDR3 is built from 15 residues. V was pared by 5 bases and J by 0 bases, with 11 bases between. Germline CDR1 LNHNV, CDR2 YYDKDF (reference sequence). CDR3: CATSLQRSSYNEQFF. The CDR3 nucleotides are TGTGCCACCAGCCTTCAGCGGAGCTCCTACAATGAGCAGTTCTTC. The full variable domain, in which reference TRBV15 and TRBJ2-1 provide the parts outside the CDR3, is DAMVIQNPRYQVTQFGKPVTLSCSQTLNHNVMYWYQQKSSQAPKLLFHYYDKDFNNEADTPDNFQSRRPNTSFCFLDIRSPGLGDTAMYLCATSLQRSSYNEQFFGPGTRLTVL.

V is TRBV19 and J is TRBJ1-1; D gene unclear. The V end was cut by 7 bases, the J end by 5 bases, with 17 bases between. Germline-derived CDR1 and CDR2 are LNHDA and SQIVND (reference sequence). The CDR3 runs 14 residues. CDR3 protein: CASTLQSGPTEAFF. The CDR3 bases are TGTGCCAGTACCCTTCAATCCGGGCCGACTGAAGCTTTCTTT.

This clone is termed medium-sized (0.01 to 0.1%). This chain connects TRBV9 to TRBJ2-5; TRBD2 might be the D (5 bases). The CDR3 runs 15 residues. The V end lost 0 bases, the J end lost 4 bases, and 13 bases lay between the germline ends. The germline V gene encodes CDR1 SGDLS and CDR2 YYNGEE. The CDR3 sequence: CASSVATRVGETQYF. CDR3 nucleotide sequence: TGTGCCAGCAGCGTAGCTACGAGGGTGGGAGAGACCCAGTACTTC.

Only one count was recorded for this clone. The CDR3 DNA reads TGTGCCAGCAGCGTAGGCGGCGGGTACGAAAAACTGTTTTTT. Translating gives CASSVGGGYEKLFF. V usage is TRBV9 and J usage is TRBJ1-4; D unresolved. This CDR3 has 14 amino acids. Germline CDR1 reads SGDLS; CDR2 reads YYNGEE. The V end was cut by 0 bases, the J end by 8 bases, with 11 bases between. The full variable domain, completed using reference TRBV9 and TRBJ1-4, is DSGVTQTPKHLITATGQRVTLRCSPRSGDLSVYWYQQSLDQGLQFLIQYYNGEERAKGNILERFSAQQFPDLHSELNLSSLELGDSALYFCASSVGGGYEKLFFGSGTQLSVL.

The rearrangement uses TRBV5-4 and TRBJ1-1; TRBD1 is a possible D gene (5 bases). The CDR3 consists of 12 residues. Germline CDR1 is SGHNT and CDR2 is YYREEE (reference sequence). Trimming shortened V by 5 bases and J by 4 bases, and 9 bases separated the two germline ends. This chain's CDR3 is CASSIGGTEAFF. The CDR3 DNA reads TGTGCCAGCAGTATCGGGGGCACTGAAGCTTTCTTT.

This clone turned up a few times. The rearrangement joins TRBV5-5 to TRBJ2-7; D possibly corresponds to TRBD2 (5 bases). CDR3 length: 14 residues. The V gene's germline CDR1 is SGHKS and CDR2 YYEKEE (reference sequence). Trimming removed 2 bases at V and 2 bases at J, with 11 bases between. The CDR3 nucleotides are TGTGCCAGCAGCTTACTGGCGGAGGCCTACGAGCAGTACTTC. As protein: CASSLLAEAYEQYF.

The chain combines TRBV7-6 with TRBJ1-6; 7 nucleotides agree with TRBD1. The CDR3 covers 14 residues. The V and J ends lost 3 bases and 4 bases, in that order; junction bases with no gene match: 0. Germline V gene lookup returns CDR1 SGHVS and CDR2 FNYEAQ. The CDR3 DNA is TGTGCCAGCAGCTTGACAGGGTATAATTCACCCCTCCACTTT. Its translation is CASSLTGYNSPLHF. The full variable domain, completed using reference TRBV7-6 and TRBJ1-6, is GAGVSQSPRYKVTKRGQDVALRCDPISGHVSLYWYRQALGQGPEFLTYFNYEAQQDKSGLPNDRFSAERPEGSISTLTIQRTEQRDSAMYRCASSLTGYNSPLHFGNGTRLTVT.

This chain connects TRBV30 to TRBJ1-2, with D unclear. The CDR3 is made up of 12 amino acids. With 7 bases removed from V and 1 base from J, the gap between germline ends came to 10 bases. The germline gives CDR1 GTSNPN, CDR2 SVGIG (reference sequence). DNA for the CDR3: TGTGCCTTTGCAGAGAGTAACTATGGCTACACCTTC. Translation gives CAFAESNYGYTF.

The chain has TRBV4-3 and TRBJ2-5; 9 bases fit TRBD1. The CDR3 runs to 16 residues. Germline values: CDR1 LGHNA, CDR2 YSLEER. The J segment lost 2 bases and the V segment lost 0 bases, leaving 4 bases of the junction unmatched. CDR3 in DNA: TGCGCCAGCAGCCAAGACTACAGGGGGCATCAAGAGACCCAGTACTTC. This translates into CASSQDYRGHQETQYF.

This clone is medium-sized in the sample. The chain links TRBV15 to TRBJ2-7; D may be TRBD1 or TRBD2 (6 bases each). The germline V and J ends were trimmed by 6 bases and 2 bases, with 20 bases remaining between them. Per germline, CDR1 LNHNV and CDR2 YYDKDF (reference sequence). This CDR3 comprises 16 residues. The CDR3 DNA reads TGTGCCACCAGTGGAGAGGGGGAGGATATTCCCTACGAGCAGTACTTC. It encodes CATSGEGEDIPYEQYF.

This rearrangement joins TRBV28 to TRBJ2-1, with TRBD2 identical over 9 bases. The CDR3 is 15 residues long. Germline CDR1 and CDR2: MDHEN and SYDVKM. After removal of 2 bases from V and 8 bases from J, the junction contained 7 bases not matched to a gene. CDR3 loop: CASSLGGRAVYEQFF. The CDR3 region has the DNA TGTGCCAGCAGTTTAGGCGGGAGGGCCGTCTATGAGCAGTTCTTC.

V and J are TRBV27 and TRBJ2-3, with D uncertain. This CDR3 spans 11 amino acids. Germline lookup yields CDR1 MNHEY and CDR2 SMNVEV (reference sequence). The V end was cut by 3 bases, the J end by 6 bases, with 4 bases between. CDR3 protein: CASSFGDTQYF. CDR3 in DNA: TGTGCCAGCAGTTTTGGGGATACGCAGTATTTT.

V gene TRBV19 combines with J gene TRBJ2-7, with 8 bases that match TRBD2. Germline CDR1 LNHDA, CDR2 SQIVND (reference sequence). This CDR3 has 13 amino acids. The junction had 4 bases not matched to a gene; V was cut back by 3 bases and J by 6 bases. The CDR3 DNA sequence: TGTGCCAGTAGTATCCTCAGCGGGAGCGAGCAGTACTTC. Amino acids: CASSILSGSEQYF.

The J gene is TRBJ1-1, the V gene TRBV15; D is possibly TRBD1 (5 bases). Trimming shortened V by 1 base and J by 5 bases, and 14 bases separated the two germline ends. From germline, CDR1 is LNHNV and CDR2 YYDKDF (reference sequence). This CDR3 spans 15 amino acids. CDR3 nucleotides: TGTGCCACCAGCAGAGGGGGCCTTTGGGGGACTGAAGCTTTCTTT. Translation gives CATSRGGLWGTEAFF. Full variable domain (outside the CDR3, taken from reference TRBV15 and TRBJ1-1): DAMVIQNPRYQVTQFGKPVTLSCSQTLNHNVMYWYQQKSSQAPKLLFHYYDKDFNNEADTPDNFQSRRPNTSFCFLDIRSPGLGDTAMYLCATSRGGLWGTEAFFGQGTRLTVV.

This chain links TRBV28 with TRBJ1-5; unclear D gene. Per germline, CDR1 MDHEN and CDR2 SYDVKM. The germline V and J ends were trimmed by 6 bases and 3 bases, with 9 bases remaining between them. This CDR3 contains 13 residues. As DNA, the CDR3 is TGTGCCAGCAGCCCCGCAGACAATCAGCCCCAGCATTTT. Translated, it gives CASSPADNQPQHF.

V usage is TRBV6-5 and J usage is TRBJ1-6; TRBD1 matches at 8 bases. The ends lost 4 bases at V and 10 bases at J; junction bases unmatched: 6. The CDR3 extends over 14 amino acids. Germline loops: CDR1 MNHEY, CDR2 SVGAGI. The CDR3 DNA follows: TGTGCCAGCAGTTTACAGGGGGTAAGGTCACCCCTCCACTTT. Its translation: CASSLQGVRSPLHF.